This is a list of T cell receptor beta chains from one sample in a study of early T cells in non-severe SARS-CoV-2 infection. TCRdb fed the 5' RACE reads into MiXCR, producing one record per CDR3 protein. The repertoire consists of 45,000 to 60,000 distinct CDR3 sequences, with roughly 8.8% occurring once and the leading ten covering around 21%. The sequenced material came from whole blood. The receptors originated from an adult who was a healthcare worker with PCR-confirmed SARS-CoV-2 infection or an uninfected control (not recorded which). The CDR3 runs from the conserved cysteine through the conserved F or W. The order of the fields is J gene, clone size, D gene, V gene, CDR3 protein, CDR3 DNA. D genes are given only for firm matches. Clone size is shown for a subset of rows, as once, few, many or a class of expanded clone.

J gene: TRBJ2-5
clone size: -
D gene: -
V gene: TRBV5-4
CDR3 protein: CASSYRGPGETQYF
CDR3 DNA: TGTGCCAGCAGCTACCGGGGACCAGGGGAGACCCAGTACTTC

J gene: TRBJ1-5
clone size: -
D gene: TRBD1
V gene: TRBV25-1
CDR3 protein: CASGTVGNQPQHF
CDR3 DNA: TGTGCCAGTGGGACAGTAGGCAATCAGCCCCAGCATTTT

J gene: TRBJ1-1
clone size: many
D gene: -
V gene: TRBV7-6
CDR3 protein: CASSSMGEAFF
CDR3 DNA: TGTGCCAGCAGCTCTATGGGTGAAGCTTTCTTT

J gene: TRBJ2-2
clone size: few
D gene: TRBD2
V gene: TRBV3-1
CDR3 protein: CASSQTSGGVNTGELFF
CDR3 DNA: TGTGCCAGCAGCCAGACTAGCGGGGGGGTGAACACCGGGGAGCTGTTTTTT

J gene: TRBJ1-5
clone size: -
D gene: TRBD1
V gene: TRBV6-1
CDR3 protein: CASSPRTGDTNQPQHF
CDR3 DNA: TGTGCCAGCAGCCCGAGGACAGGGGATACCAATCAGCCCCAGCATTTT

J gene: TRBJ1-1
clone size: many
D gene: -
V gene: TRBV27
CDR3 protein: CASSLQGRAFF
CDR3 DNA: TGTGCCAGCAGCCTACAGGGCCGAGCTTTCTTT

J gene: TRBJ2-2
clone size: -
D gene: -
V gene: TRBV10-3
CDR3 protein: CAISGLGHTGELFF
CDR3 DNA: TGTGCCATCAGTGGGCTGGGACACACCGGGGAGCTGTTTTTT

J gene: TRBJ1-1
clone size: -
D gene: TRBD1
V gene: TRBV4-2
CDR3 protein: CASSQALGQGDAEAFF
CDR3 DNA: TGTGCCAGCAGCCAGGCCCTCGGACAGGGCGACGCTGAAGCTTTCTTT

J gene: TRBJ2-1
clone size: -
D gene: -
V gene: TRBV5-4
CDR3 protein: CASSQERALYNEQFF
CDR3 DNA: TGTGCCAGCAGCCAAGAGCGGGCCCTCTACAATGAGCAGTTCTTC

J gene: TRBJ2-3
clone size: -
D gene: TRBD1
V gene: TRBV7-3
CDR3 protein: CASSLDRGWTDTQYF
CDR3 DNA: TGTGCCAGCAGTCTTGACAGGGGTTGGACAGATACGCAGTATTTT

J gene: TRBJ2-2
clone size: many
D gene: -
V gene: TRBV13
CDR3 protein: CASKGDGNTGELFF
CDR3 DNA: TGTGCCAGCAAGGGGGACGGGAACACCGGGGAGCTGTTTTTT

J gene: TRBJ1-1
clone size: few
D gene: -
V gene: TRBV20-1
CDR3 protein: CSAQGGIEAFF
CDR3 DNA: TGCAGTGCCCAAGGGGGGATTGAAGCTTTCTTT

J gene: TRBJ1-6
clone size: -
D gene: -
V gene: TRBV7-9
CDR3 protein: CATSLQQNSPLHF
CDR3 DNA: TGTGCCACCTCGCTGCAGCAAAATTCACCCCTCCACTTT

J gene: TRBJ2-7
clone size: many
D gene: -
V gene: TRBV10-2
CDR3 protein: CASSPSGRGNEQYF
CDR3 DNA: TGCGCCAGCAGCCCCTCCGGGCGGGGTAACGAGCAGTACTTC

J gene: TRBJ1-3
clone size: -
D gene: -
V gene: TRBV7-9
CDR3 protein: CASSLVGAGNTIYF
CDR3 DNA: TGTGCCAGCAGCTTAGTGGGGGCTGGAAACACCATATATTTT

J gene: TRBJ2-5
clone size: few
D gene: -
V gene: TRBV4-1
CDR3 protein: CASSLSAGLYQETQYF
CDR3 DNA: TGCGCCAGCAGCCTATCGGCGGGACTCTACCAAGAGACCCAGTACTTC

J gene: TRBJ2-3
clone size: few
D gene: -
V gene: TRBV27
CDR3 protein: CASSSRQIIDTQYF
CDR3 DNA: TGTGCCAGCAGTTCCCGACAGATCATAGATACGCAGTATTTT

J gene: TRBJ1-1
clone size: few
D gene: -
V gene: TRBV7-9
CDR3 protein: CASSLARGRDPTEAFF
CDR3 DNA: TGTGCCAGCAGCTTAGCGCGGGGCAGGGATCCAACTGAAGCTTTCTTT

J gene: TRBJ1-1
clone size: few
D gene: -
V gene: TRBV5-1
CDR3 protein: CASSLDGADTEAFF
CDR3 DNA: TGCGCCAGCAGCTTGGATGGGGCTGACACTGAAGCTTTCTTT

J gene: TRBJ1-6
clone size: many
D gene: TRBD1
V gene: TRBV19
CDR3 protein: CASHRGTNSPLHF
CDR3 DNA: TGTGCCAGCCACAGGGGGACTAATTCACCCCTCCACTTT